These 22 T cell receptor beta chains were all obtained from the same sample, sequenced in a study of cytomegalovirus exposure and HLA in healthy donors (dated by TCRdb to about 2017). Libraries were built with the immunoSEQ multiplex PCR assay. For the multiplex PCR, a mixture combining 60 forward primers for TCR Vbeta segments and 13 reverse primers for TCR Jbeta segments was used. TCRdb's version of the immuneACCESS table is confined to in-frame rearrangements and falls short of the full clone set. An unresolved V gene accounts for under half of the shortfall where checked; the remainder is of unknown origin. A total of some 180,000 clones appear in this sample, 80% of them only once. The ten largest clones capture under 2% of the sample. Sequenced: PBMCs. The receptors were gathered from a woman in her 30s in good health and CMV-seronegative.

This rearrangement joins TRBV18 to TRBJ2-7; D ambiguous. Trimming pared 5 bases from V and 0 bases from J, leaving 5 bases between. Germline V gene data show CDR1 as KGHSH and CDR2 as LQKENI. The CDR3 covers 12 residues. CDR3 residues: CASSASSYEQYF. The CDR3 nucleotides are TGTGCCAGCTCAGCGAGCTCCTACGAGCAGTACTTC. Filled out from reference TRBV18 and TRBJ2-7, the complete variable domain reads NAGVMQNPRHLVRRRGQEARLRCSPMKGHSHVYWYRQLPEEGLKFMVYLQKENIIDESGMPKERFSAEFPKEGPSILRIQQVVRGDSAAYFCASSASSYEQYFGPGTRLTVT.

The chain carries TRBV2 and TRBJ1-5; maybe TRBD1 (6 bases). The CDR3 extends over 16 amino acids. Trimming removed 6 bases from V and 1 base from J, with 16 bases in between. Germline values: CDR1 SNHLY, CDR2 FYNNEI. The CDR3 DNA is TGTGCCAGCAGGGAGGGGGGGCGTAGGAGCAATCAGCCCCAGCATTTT. Encoded protein: CASREGGRRSNQPQHF.

The chain joins TRBV29-1 to TRBJ1-1; unclear D gene. Trimming removed 3 bases at V and 4 bases at J, with 9 bases between. The germline CDR1 and CDR2 sequences are SQVTM and ANQGSEA. The CDR3 is 12 amino acids. The CDR3: CSVDGWVTEAFF. The CDR3 nucleotides read TGCAGCGTTGACGGGTGGGTCACTGAAGCTTTCTTT.

This clone was recorded a few times. Different DNA sequences within this sample yield the same CDR3. This chain joins TRBV9 and TRBJ2-7; 7 bases agree with TRBD2. There are 14 residues in the CDR3. Germline CDR1 SGDLS, CDR2 YYNGEE. Trimming cost V 0 bases and J 4 bases; bases outside gene matches: 4. The CDR3 nucleotides read TGTGCCAGCAGCGTAGCTACGGGGGGTTACGAGCAGTACTTC. Amino acids: CASSVATGGYEQYF.

V gene TRBV7-3 combines with J gene TRBJ2-7; TRBD1 aligns across 9 bases. This CDR3 spans 13 amino acids. Germline CDR1 is SGHTA and CDR2 is FQGTGA. The V gene end was trimmed by 4 bases and the J gene end by 3 bases; junction bases not matched to a gene: 1. DNA of the CDR3: TGTGCCAGCAGCTCGACAGGGGGCTACGAGCAGTACTTC. Translating gives CASSSTGGYEQYF.

The chain joins TRBV5-1 to TRBJ2-5; no definite D call. There are 13 residues in the CDR3. The germline V gene has CDR1 SGHRS and CDR2 YFSETQ. With 4 bases removed from V and 2 bases from J, the gap between germline ends came to 9 bases. CDR3 DNA sequence: TGCGCCAGCAGCCCGGAGCGTCAAGAGACCCAGTACTTC. Encoded protein: CASSPERQETQYF.

This sequence joins TRBV5-1 and TRBJ1-2, with TRBD1 matching 12 bases. The germline CDR1 and CDR2 sequences are SGHRS and YFSETQ. CDR3 length equals 17 residues. Trimming took 2 bases from V and 4 from J; bases not matched to a gene: 9. CDR3 DNA: TGCGCCAGCAGCTTAGGGGACAGGGGGCGCCCAGTCTATGGCTACACCTTC. Its protein product is CASSLGDRGRPVYGYTF.

This clone has only one observation. J is TRBJ2-1 and V is TRBV5-1; 11 bases are a match to TRBD2. CDR3 length equals 14 residues. Germline CDR1 reads SGHRS; CDR2 reads YFSETQ. V trimming: 3 bases; J trimming: 6 bases; junction bases outside the gene matches: 2. CDR3 DNA sequence: TGCGCCAGCAGCTCCGGGACTAGCGGCAATGAGCAGTTCTTC. Amino acid sequence: CASSSGTSGNEQFF.

This clone has just a few counts. The CDR3 here is CASSQPGLQETQYF. The CDR3 DNA reads as TGTGCCAGCAGCCAACCGGGACTCCAAGAGACCCAGTACTTC. This chain joins TRBV4-2 and TRBJ2-5; the D gene is possibly TRBD2 (6 bases). CDR3 size: 14 residues. V gave up 2 bases and J gave up 1 base, with 8 bases separating them. Germline values: CDR1 LGHNA, CDR2 YNFKEQ.

The gene calls are TRBV29-1 and TRBJ2-7; 7 nucleotides agree with TRBD1. CDR3 length: 13 amino acids. Germline V gives CDR1 SQVTM, CDR2 ANQGSEA. With 7 bases clipped from V and 1 base from J, the junction kept 7 bases outside the gene matches. The CDR3 protein is CSGGTVLSYEQYF. DNA of the CDR3: TGCAGCGGGGGGACAGTGCTATCCTACGAGCAGTACTTC.

The CDR3 nucleotides read TGCGCCAGCAGCTTGGGGCCGACAGGGCAGTTCTACGAGCAGTACTTC. It translates to CASSLGPTGQFYEQYF. This rearrangement joins TRBV5-1 to TRBJ2-7; TRBD1 matches at 7 bases. V shed 0 bases and J 3 bases; nucleotides not matched to a gene: 9. The CDR3 extends over 16 amino acids. Germline V gives CDR1 SGHRS, CDR2 YFSETQ.

The chain couples TRBV28 to TRBJ2-2; TRBD2 agrees at 13 bases. CDR1 is MDHEN, CDR2 SYDVKM, per germline. V was pared by 5 bases and J by 5 bases, with 17 bases of the junction left unmatched. This CDR3 has 20 residues. The CDR3 protein is CASSTDTSTGLAGVTGELFF. In DNA, the CDR3 is TGTGCCAGCAGTACCGATACCTCTACTGGACTAGCGGGGGTTACCGGGGAGCTGTTTTTT.

The gene calls are TRBV19 and TRBJ1-1, with D unclear. Germline-derived CDR1 and CDR2 are LNHDA and SQIVND (reference sequence). The CDR3 is 14 amino acids. V lost 3 bases and J lost 6, with 14 bases in between. The CDR3 reads CASSIQAGSAEAFF. DNA of the CDR3: TGTGCCAGTAGTATTCAAGCAGGATCGGCTGAAGCTTTCTTT.

V is TRBV5-1 and J is TRBJ2-3, with 15 nucleotides matching TRBD2. Germline-derived CDR1 and CDR2 are SGHRS and YFSETQ. The CDR3 sequence is 18 residues long. V shed 4 bases, J shed 0 bases, and the junction held 6 bases outside the gene matches. CDR3 DNA: TGCGCCAGCAGCCCCGGACTAGCGGGGGGGCCAAGCACAGATACGCAGTATTTT. Its translation is CASSPGLAGGPSTDTQYF.

The chain joins TRBV5-1 to TRBJ2-3; perhaps TRBD2 as D (7 bases). Trimming took off 7 bases at V and 2 bases at J, with 14 bases between the two ends. Germline V CDR1 and CDR2: SGHRS, YFSETQ. There are 14 residues in the CDR3. CDR3 DNA: TGCGCCAGCGGTGGGGGGGGGCTCACAGATACGCAGTATTTT. Encoded protein: CASGGGGLTDTQYF.

Only a few counts were recorded for this clone. The chain recombines TRBV15 with TRBJ1-6; 8 positions agree with TRBD1. Per the germline V gene, CDR1 is LNHNV and CDR2 is YYDKDF (reference sequence). CDR3 size: 15 residues. After removal of 3 bases from V and 11 bases from J, the junction contained 9 bases not matched to a gene. CDR3 nucleotide sequence: TGTGCCACCAGCAGTGGGACAGGAGAAATGGCACCCCTCCACTTT. Translating gives CATSSGTGEMAPLHF. Based on the CDR3 plus reference TRBV15 and TRBJ1-6, the full variable domain is DAMVIQNPRYQVTQFGKPVTLSCSQTLNHNVMYWYQQKSSQAPKLLFHYYDKDFNNEADTPDNFQSRRPNTSFCFLDIRSPGLGDTAMYLCATSSGTGEMAPLHFGNGTRLTVT.

This clone was seen only once. This rearrangement joins TRBV10-1 to TRBJ1-1, with D tentatively TRBD1 (6 bases). The germline V and J ends were trimmed by 8 bases and 3 bases, with 13 bases remaining between them. Germline V CDR1 and CDR2: WNHNN, SYGVQD (reference sequence). This CDR3 spans 13 amino acids. The CDR3 DNA is TGCGCCAGCCAGGGGTCATCGTACACTGAAGCTTTCTTT. Its protein is CASQGSSYTEAFF.

The chain joins TRBV5-1 to TRBJ2-2, with D tentatively TRBD1 (6 bases). The germline V and J ends were trimmed by 3 bases and 4 bases, with 10 bases remaining between them. Germline V gene lookup returns CDR1 SGHRS and CDR2 YFSETQ. The CDR3 spans 14 residues. The CDR3 region has the DNA TGCGCCAGCAGCTCGGACAGATCCACCGGGGAGCTGTTTTTT. Its protein is CASSSDRSTGELFF.

This chain connects TRBV5-4 to TRBJ2-5, with 7 bases matching TRBD1. V trimming: 6 bases; J trimming: 0 bases; junction bases outside the gene matches: 14. This CDR3 contains 17 residues. The germline gives CDR1 SGHNT, CDR2 YYREEE (reference sequence). CDR3 sequence: CASTKRGGRGNQETQYF. In nucleotides, the CDR3 is TGTGCCAGCACCAAAAGGGGCGGCAGGGGGAACCAAGAGACCCAGTACTTC.

The rearrangement joins TRBV6-5 to TRBJ1-2; 8 bases map to TRBD1. This CDR3 comprises 12 residues. J gave up 7 bases and V 7 bases, and 5 bases lay outside the gene matches. Per germline, CDR1 MNHEY and CDR2 SVGAGI. CDR3 residues: CASTQGARGYTF. As DNA, the CDR3 is TGTGCCAGCACCCAGGGGGCTCGTGGCTACACCTTC.

The V and J genes are TRBV7-2 and TRBJ2-5; possible D gene TRBD1, 6 bases. Looked up from germline, CDR1 is SGHTA and CDR2 is FQGNSA. The CDR3 is 14 amino acids. Deletions cut 5 bases from V and 1 base from J, with 11 bases between. The CDR3 bases are TGTGCCAGCAGCCCTTGGACAGTCCAAGAGACCCAGTACTTC. Translating gives CASSPWTVQETQYF.

The rearrangement joins TRBV9 to TRBJ2-3; D gene uncertain. V was clipped by 4 bases and J by 0 bases, with 12 bases between them. The CDR3 spans 15 residues. Germline V gives CDR1 SGDLS, CDR2 YYNGEE. CDR3 DNA sequence: TGTGCCAGCAGCAAAGAGCTCTCTAGCACAGATACGCAGTATTTT. Encoded protein: CASSKELSSTDTQYF.